Presented here are 22 T cell receptor beta chains from one specimen sequenced in a study of OX40 agonist ivuxolimab in advanced cancers. Sequenced by immunoSEQ multiplex PCR; TCRdb stores in-frame clones only, minus some. The sample holds 55,000 to 80,000 clones, about 88% seen once. The material sequenced was CD4+ or CD8+ T cells sorted from blood, taken in a trial of the OX40 agonist ivuxolimab. The receptors come from an adult with an advanced solid tumor such as melanoma, head and neck, liver or kidney cancer.

This clone was seen just once. This sequence joins TRBV7-9 and TRBJ1-1; the D gene is possibly TRBD1 (5 bases). CDR1 is SEHNR and CDR2 is FQNEAQ in the germline V gene (reference sequence). CDR3 size: 15 residues. Trimming took 4 bases from V and 7 from J, leaving 19 bases between them. The CDR3 loop reads CASSSPRALADEAFF. In nucleotides, the CDR3 is TGTGCCAGCAGCTCACCCAGGGCCCTAGCGGATGAAGCTTTCTTT.

A few counts support this clone. V gene TRBV28 combines with J gene TRBJ2-5; the D gene could be TRBD1 or TRBD2 (5 bases each). The ends were cut back, 3 bases at V and 0 bases at J, with 11 bases in the middle. This CDR3 has 15 residues. The germline CDR1 and CDR2 sequences are MDHEN and SYDVKM. The CDR3 bases are TGTGCCAGCAGTTTCCAGGGACGCCACCAAGAGACCCAGTACTTC. It translates to CASSFQGRHQETQYF.

This clone has a handful of counts. CDR3 region: CASSTPRSGAVREQYF. CDR3 nucleotide sequence: TGTGCCAGTAGTACCCCAAGGTCCGGGGCGGTCCGCGAGCAGTACTTC. The V call is TRBV19, the J call TRBJ2-7, with D perhaps being TRBD1 or TRBD2 (5 bases each). CDR3 length equals 16 residues. The germline V and J ends were trimmed by 4 bases and 6 bases, with 22 bases remaining between them. In germline, CDR1 is LNHDA, CDR2 SQIVND (reference sequence).

The chain employs TRBV14 and TRBJ2-7, with D perhaps assigned TRBD1 or TRBD2 (5 bases each). The CDR3 runs 12 residues. CDR1 SGHDN and CDR2 FVKESK come from the germline V gene. V was cut by 4 bases and J by 7 bases, with 11 bases left in between. CDR3 DNA sequence: TGTGCCAGCAGCCTTACAGGCGGGGAGCAGTACTTC. Its protein is CASSLTGGEQYF.

CDR3 region: CASRPGTGFQPQHF. DNA of the CDR3: TGTGCCAGCAGGCCCGGGACAGGGTTTCAGCCCCAGCATTTT. The genes are TRBV2 and TRBJ1-5, with 9 bases that match TRBD1. The CDR3 contains 14 residues. V was pared by 6 bases and J by 6 bases, with 6 bases of the junction left unmatched. Germline CDR1 and CDR2: SNHLY and FYNNEI.

This sequence joins TRBV2 and TRBJ2-5; D call uncertain. Germline V gene lookup returns CDR1 SNHLY and CDR2 FYNNEI. V was clipped by 10 bases and J by 4 bases, with 16 bases between them. The CDR3 is 13 residues long. The CDR3 loop reads CATGPWQGETQYF. CDR3 nucleotides: TGTGCCACTGGGCCCTGGCAAGGAGAGACCCAGTACTTC.

V gene TRBV19 combines with J gene TRBJ1-6; D is possibly TRBD1 (5 bases). The CDR3 has 13 amino acids. The V gene lost 6 bases and the J gene lost 7 bases, with 10 bases spanning the gap. CDR1 is LNHDA and CDR2 is SQIVND in the germline V gene (reference sequence). For the CDR3, the DNA is TGTGCCAGTAGGGGCAGGGAAAATTCACCCCTCCACTTT. Translated: CASRGRENSPLHF.

About this clone: The same CDR3 arises from other DNA sequences in this sample as well. The V and J genes are TRBV5-1 and TRBJ1-1, with no clear D. The CDR3 extends over 13 amino acids. CDR1 SGHRS and CDR2 YFSETQ come from the germline V gene. Trimming shortened V by 2 bases and J by 2 bases, and 7 bases separated the two germline ends. CDR3 region: CASSFTGNTEAFF. The DNA for the CDR3 is TGCGCCAGCAGCTTTACGGGAAACACTGAAGCTTTCTTT. The full variable domain, completed using reference TRBV5-1 and TRBJ1-1, is KAGVTQTPRYLIKTRGQQVTLSCSPISGHRSVSWYQQTPGQGLQFLFEYFSETQRNKGNFPGRFSGRQFSNSRSEMNVSTLELGDSALYLCASSFTGNTEAFFGQGTRLTVV.

There are a few counts of this clone. This sequence joins TRBV7-2 and TRBJ2-5; TRBD2 agrees at 13 bases. Trimming took 6 bases from V and 5 from J; bases not matched to a gene: 9. The CDR3 is 16 amino acids. CDR1 and CDR2 from the germline V gene are SGHTA and FQGNSA. The CDR3 DNA reads TGTGCCAGCAGTTCTGGACTAGCGGGAGTCGGGGAGACCCAGTACTTC. It encodes CASSSGLAGVGETQYF.

The V call is TRBV10-3, the J call TRBJ1-6; D gene ambiguous. V was cut by 7 bases and J by 6 bases, with 19 bases left in between. There are 16 residues in the CDR3. The germline gives CDR1 ENHRY, CDR2 SYGVKD. The CDR3 DNA sequence: TGTGCCATCAAAACTTCTCTTATCGTACCTAATTCACCCCTCCACTTT. It specifies CAIKTSLIVPNSPLHF.

The chain joins TRBV11-2 to TRBJ1-2; 8 bases line up with TRBD1. Germline V lookup: CDR1 SGHAT, CDR2 FQNNGV. The CDR3 is made up of 16 amino acids. Losses at the gene ends were 4 bases for V and 4 bases for J; bases not matched to a gene: 11. The CDR3 sequence: CASSSTGALTTYGYTF. The CDR3 nucleotides are TGTGCCAGCAGCTCGACAGGGGCCTTAACCACCTATGGCTACACCTTC.

The V gene is TRBV7-2, the J gene TRBJ1-4; D may be TRBD1 (6 bases). The ends were cut back, 4 bases at V and 7 bases at J, with 10 bases in the middle. This CDR3 has 13 amino acids. CDR1 and CDR2 (germline): SGHTA, FQGNSA. The DNA for the CDR3 is TGTGCCAGCAGCTCCCAGGGGCGTGAAAAACTGTTTTTT. Translated: CASSSQGREKLFF.

The V gene is TRBV2, the J gene TRBJ1-1; no clear D. The CDR3 contains 9 residues. The germline gives CDR1 SNHLY, CDR2 FYNNEI. The ends were cut back, 11 bases at V and 1 base at J, with 2 bases in the middle. CDR3 nucleotide sequence: TGTGCCGCGAACACTGAAGCTTTCTTT. This encodes CAANTEAFF.

This chain connects TRBV7-2 to TRBJ1-2, with 9 bases lining up with TRBD1. Germline V gene sequence: CDR1 SGHTA, CDR2 FQGNSA. The length of the CDR3 is 13 residues. The CDR3 coding sequence is TGTGCATTCGGGACAGGGTCGGCTTATGGCTACACCTTC. Translation: CAFGTGSAYGYTF.

The chain links TRBV7-3 to TRBJ2-5, with 10 bases that match TRBD1. CDR1 is SGHTA, CDR2 FQGTGA, per germline. The trim removed 5 bases at V and 4 bases at J, leaving 4 bases unmatched. The CDR3 sequence is 14 residues long. CDR3 amino acids: CASSHWDRGETQYF. As DNA, the CDR3 is TGTGCCAGCAGCCACTGGGACAGGGGAGAGACCCAGTACTTC.

The CDR3: CASSPIGLETQYF. The CDR3, as DNA: TGTGCCAGCTCCCCCATCGGCCTAGAGACCCAGTACTTC. The chain combines TRBV18 with TRBJ2-5; the D is unclear. CDR1 is KGHSH and CDR2 is LQKENI in the germline V gene. The CDR3 loop spans 13 amino acids. V was shortened by 6 bases and J by 4 bases, with 12 bases between the two germline ends.

The CDR3, as DNA: TGTGCCAGCAGCGTAGTTCCAGTAAGAGGAGTGAATGAGCAGTTCTTC. Amino acid sequence: CASSVVPVRGVNEQFF. The chain carries TRBV9 and TRBJ2-1; D not certain. Germline CDR1 and CDR2: SGDLS and YYNGEE. Trimming removed 0 bases from V and 7 bases from J, with 17 bases in between. This CDR3 spans 16 amino acids.

This clone showed up just once. The gene calls are TRBV2 and TRBJ1-4; 9 bases are shared with TRBD1. Germline V gene lookup returns CDR1 SNHLY and CDR2 FYNNEI. This CDR3 is 17 amino acids long. V gave up 3 bases and J gave up 7 bases; unmatched junction bases: 12. The CDR3 loop is CASSEGQGGSFGEKLFF. The CDR3 coding sequence is TGTGCCAGCAGTGAGGGACAGGGTGGAAGCTTCGGTGAAAAACTGTTTTTT.

Details on this clone: This sample also contains other DNA sequences that code for the same CDR3. The rearrangement links TRBV19 to TRBJ2-6, with no clear D. Germline V gene data show CDR1 as LNHDA and CDR2 as SQIVND (reference sequence). CDR3 size: 14 residues. CDR3 in DNA: TGTGCTTCCGGAGTGGGCTCTGGGGCCAACGTCCTGACTTTC. This sequence encodes CASGVGSGANVLTF.

The chain joins TRBV6-6 to TRBJ1-1; the D is unclear. Trimming removed 6 bases at V and 4 bases at J, with 15 bases between. There are 14 residues in the CDR3. Germline assignment: CDR1 MNHNY and CDR2 SVGAGI (reference sequence). Here the CDR3 reads CASRSGIFSTEAFF. CDR3 DNA sequence: TGTGCCAGCAGGTCCGGTATTTTTAGCACTGAAGCTTTCTTT.

The table lists this clone with a few counts. The rearrangement uses TRBV6-5 and TRBJ2-3, with 8 bases lining up with TRBD1. Germline V lookup: CDR1 MNHEY, CDR2 SVGAGI. Trimming took 7 bases from V and 6 from J; bases not matched to a gene: 6. CDR3 length: 13 amino acids. This CDR3 is CASISGGGDTQYF. DNA for the CDR3: TGTGCCAGCATTTCAGGGGGCGGTGATACGCAGTATTTT.

This clone was seen only a few times. V gene TRBV5-5 combines with J gene TRBJ2-1; D is perhaps TRBD1 or TRBD2 (5 bases each). From germline, CDR1 is SGHKS and CDR2 YYEKEE (reference sequence). V lost 3 bases and J lost 7, with 11 bases in between. The CDR3 sequence is 13 residues long. The CDR3 reads CASSWGFFNEQFF. The CDR3, as DNA: TGTGCCAGCAGCTGGGGGTTCTTTAATGAGCAGTTCTTC.